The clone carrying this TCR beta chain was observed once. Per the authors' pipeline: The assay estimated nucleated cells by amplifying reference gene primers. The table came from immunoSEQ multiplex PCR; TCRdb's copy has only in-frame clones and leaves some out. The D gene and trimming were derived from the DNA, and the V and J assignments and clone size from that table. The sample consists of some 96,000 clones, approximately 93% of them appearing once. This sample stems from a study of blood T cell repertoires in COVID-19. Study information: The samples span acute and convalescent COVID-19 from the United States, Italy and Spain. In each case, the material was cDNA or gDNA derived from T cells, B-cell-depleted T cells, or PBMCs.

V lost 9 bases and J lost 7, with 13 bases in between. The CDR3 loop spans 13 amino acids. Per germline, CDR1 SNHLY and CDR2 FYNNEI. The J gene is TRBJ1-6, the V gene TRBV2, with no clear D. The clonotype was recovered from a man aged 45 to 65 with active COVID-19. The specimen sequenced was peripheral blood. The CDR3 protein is CASGGRPNSPLHF. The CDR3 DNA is TGTGCCAGTGGAGGGAGGCCAAATTCACCCCTCCACTTT. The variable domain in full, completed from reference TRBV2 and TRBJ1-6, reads EPEVTQTPSHQVTQMGQEVILRCVPISNHLYFYWYRQILGQKVEFLVSFYNNEISEKSEIFDDQFSVERPDGSNFTLKIRSTKLEDSAMYFCASGGRPNSPLHFGNGTRLTVT.